These 26 T cell receptor beta chains were sequenced from one sample in a study of T cell repertoires in cytomegalovirus infection. TCRdb re-called the reads through MiXCR, storing one row per CDR3 protein. The sample consists of 250,000 or so distinct CDR3 sequences, about a sixth of them appearing once. Sequenced sample: CD8+ T cells from PBMCs. These receptor sequences come from a human donor in good health (CMV status not recorded). Some clones in this sample may be carry-over from other donors' samples.

The V gene is TRBV7-9, the J gene TRBJ2-2; the match to TRBD1 covers 12 bases. Unmatched junction bases numbered 6, after V lost 4 bases and J lost 6 bases. Germline assignment: CDR1 SEHNR and CDR2 FQNEAQ (reference sequence). This CDR3 has 16 amino acids. The CDR3: CASSSRDRGPPGELFF. DNA of the CDR3: TGTGCCAGCAGCTCCCGGGACAGGGGGCCCCCCGGGGAGCTGTTTTTT.

The gene calls are TRBV4-2 and TRBJ2-7, with TRBD2 matching over 10 bases. V shed 0 bases, J shed 7 bases, and the junction held 6 bases outside the gene matches. This CDR3 has 15 amino acids. Germline V lookup: CDR1 LGHNA, CDR2 YNFKEQ. For the CDR3, the DNA is TGTGCCAGCAGCCAAGAAACGGGACTAGCGTTTGAGCAGTACTTC. It encodes CASSQETGLAFEQYF.

V usage is TRBV2 and J usage is TRBJ2-5; TRBD2 aligns across 8 bases. CDR3 size: 15 residues. J was trimmed by 5 bases and V by 4 bases; bases with no gene match: 9. Germline CDR1 reads SNHLY; CDR2 reads FYNNEI. The CDR3 region is CASSVKRGWMETQYF. The CDR3 DNA reads as TGTGCCAGCAGTGTAAAGCGGGGGTGGATGGAGACCCAGTACTTC.

J is TRBJ1-1 and V is TRBV5-5, with 12 bases matching TRBD1. Trimming took 0 bases from V and 2 from J; bases not matched to a gene: 2. The germline CDR1 and CDR2 sequences are SGHKS and YYEKEE (reference sequence). The CDR3 runs to 16 residues. CDR3 residues: CASSLGDRGLNTEAFF. The CDR3 bases are TGTGCCAGCAGCTTGGGGGACAGGGGGCTTAACACTGAAGCTTTCTTT. Complete variable domain (other parts from reference TRBV5-5 and TRBJ1-1): DAGVTQSPTHLIKTRGQQVTLRCSPISGHKSVSWYQQVLGQGPQFIFQYYEKEERGRGNFPDRFSARQFPNYSSELNVNALLLGDSALYLCASSLGDRGLNTEAFFGQGTRLTVV.

This clonotype was recorded many times. V is TRBV7-8 and J is TRBJ2-7; 8 bases are shared with TRBD1. Germline lookup yields CDR1 SGHVS and CDR2 FQNEAQ. The CDR3 has 15 residues. V gave up 5 bases and J gave up 5 bases; unmatched junction bases: 11. CDR3 amino acids: CASSHPGQGVHEQYF. The CDR3 coding sequence is TGTGCCAGCAGCCACCCCGGACAGGGTGTGCACGAGCAGTACTTC. The variable domain in full, completed from reference TRBV7-8 and TRBJ2-7, reads GAGVSQSPRYKVAKRGQDVALRCDPISGHVSLFWYQQALGQGPEFLTYFQNEAQLDKSGLPSDRFFAERPEGSVSTLKIQRTQQEDSAVYLCASSHPGQGVHEQYFGPGTRLTVT.

This clonotype was seen a handful of times. This chain connects TRBV7-9 to TRBJ2-7; 7 positions match TRBD1. CDR1 SEHNR and CDR2 FQNEAQ come from the germline V gene (reference sequence). The CDR3 runs 13 residues. V lost 5 bases, J lost 6 bases, and 7 bases stayed unmatched. The CDR3 sequence: CASSPRGPLEQYF. The DNA for the CDR3 is TGTGCCAGCAGCCCGAGGGGGCCCCTCGAGCAGTACTTC.

This chain links TRBV28 with TRBJ1-5; D not resolved. The CDR3 is 14 residues long. Trimming took off 3 bases at V and 2 bases at J, with 8 bases between the two ends. Germline V CDR1 and CDR2: MDHEN, SYDVKM. The CDR3 loop is CASSLPSGNQPQHF. For the CDR3, the DNA is TGTGCCAGCAGTTTGCCCTCCGGCAATCAGCCCCAGCATTTT.

For this clonotype: One base away lies a much larger clone, so this may be a sequencing read error. V usage is TRBV28 and J usage is TRBJ1-5; D unclear. Germline V gene lookup returns CDR1 MDHEN and CDR2 SYDVKM. The CDR3 runs to 14 residues. The CDR3 protein is CVSDTRIFNQPQHF. In DNA, the CDR3 is TGTGTCAGCGATACAAGAATTTTCAATCAGCCCCAGCATTTT.

The chain couples TRBV4-1 to TRBJ1-5; 10 bases map to TRBD1. J gave up 7 bases and V 3 bases, and 3 bases lay outside the gene matches. The CDR3 spans 14 residues. CDR1 is MGHRA and CDR2 is YSYEKL in the germline V gene. CDR3 sequence reads: CASSHGQGEQPQHF. CDR3 DNA sequence: TGCGCCAGCAGCCACGGACAGGGGGAACAGCCCCAGCATTTT.

This clonotype was seen many times. This chain joins TRBV7-2 and TRBJ1-6; no firm D call. The ends were cut back, 5 bases at V and 14 bases at J, with 10 bases in the middle. CDR1 SGHTA and CDR2 FQGNSA come from the germline V gene. This CDR3 is built from 11 residues. DNA for the CDR3: TGTGCCAGCAGCGTTAATTTGTCCCTCCACTTT. Amino acid sequence: CASSVNLSLHF.

This clonotype was found many times. The chain carries TRBV10-2 and TRBJ2-7; no reliable D call. This CDR3 is 14 amino acids long. The germline CDR1 and CDR2 sequences are WSHSY and SAAADI. Trimming removed 4 bases at V and 1 base at J, with 11 bases between. CDR3 amino acids: CASSGPQVSYEQYF. DNA for the CDR3: TGCGCCAGCAGTGGGCCACAAGTATCCTACGAGCAGTACTTC.

This chain uses TRBV7-9 with TRBJ1-3; D is perhaps TRBD1 (6 bases). Deletions cut 7 bases from V and 15 bases from J, with 19 bases between. The CDR3 runs to 12 residues. Looked up from germline, CDR1 is SEHNR and CDR2 is FQNEAQ (reference sequence). As DNA, the CDR3 is TGTGCCAGCAATCCAGGGGAGGCGGATCGATATTTT. Protein sequence: CASNPGEADRYF.

This clonotype was observed many times. This rearrangement joins TRBV11-2 to TRBJ1-1; D is uncertain. Germline CDR1 SGHAT, CDR2 FQNNGV. V was cut by 5 bases and J by 4 bases, with 11 bases left in between. The CDR3 runs 13 residues. Here the CDR3 reads CASSLGVGTEAFF. CDR3 bases: TGTGCCAGCAGCCTCGGGGTGGGCACTGAAGCTTTCTTT.

In this sample, this clonotype turned up a few times. The gene calls are TRBV7-3 and TRBJ2-3; a possible D gene is TRBD1 (6 bases). Trimming stripped 5 bases from V and 3 bases from J, with 15 bases between. Germline lookup yields CDR1 SGHTA and CDR2 FQGTGA. The CDR3 length is 15 residues. CDR3 in amino acids: CASSAIGGATDTQYF. CDR3 DNA: TGTGCCAGCAGCGCCATTGGGGGCGCAACAGATACGCAGTATTTT.

The chain joins TRBV25-1 to TRBJ2-3, with D maybe TRBD2 (5 bases). Germline CDR1 and CDR2: MGHDK and SYGVNS. The CDR3 has 16 residues. V gave up 0 bases and J gave up 4 bases, with 14 bases separating them. CDR3 bases: TGTGCCAGCAGTGAATATTTCCCGGGGAAGGCAGATACGCAGTATTTT. It codes for CASSEYFPGKADTQYF.

The chain uses TRBV9 and TRBJ1-1; D might be TRBD1 (5 bases). CDR1 and CDR2 from the germline V gene are SGDLS and YYNGEE. This CDR3 contains 15 residues. Trimming took 0 bases from V and 1 from J, leaving 10 bases between them. In nucleotides, the CDR3 is TGTGCCAGCAGCGTAGGACAGACGACGAACACTGAAGCTTTCTTT. Translated: CASSVGQTTNTEAFF. Looking up the rest from reference TRBV9 and TRBJ1-1 gives the full variable domain: DSGVTQTPKHLITATGQRVTLRCSPRSGDLSVYWYQQSLDQGLQFLIQYYNGEERAKGNILERFSAQQFPDLHSELNLSSLELGDSALYFCASSVGQTTNTEAFFGQGTRLTVV.

This clonotype has a count of ten or more. This rearrangement joins TRBV7-6 to TRBJ2-2, with 11 positions matching TRBD2. Trimming cost V 5 bases and J 6 bases; bases outside gene matches: 11. The germline CDR1 and CDR2 sequences are SGHVS and FNYEAQ. The CDR3 is made up of 17 amino acids. The CDR3 is CASSDRHTSGGPGELFF. In DNA, the CDR3 is TGTGCCAGCAGCGATCGTCACACTAGCGGGGGTCCCGGGGAGCTGTTTTTT.

This clonotype was seen only a few times. This chain links TRBV2 with TRBJ1-2; D not certain. The CDR3 contains 13 residues. Germline CDR1 reads SNHLY; CDR2 reads FYNNEI. Trimming cost V 8 bases and J 3 bases, with 13 bases left between them. The CDR3 DNA sequence: TGTGCCAGCCGACCCCCGGGGTACTATGGCTACACCTTC. It translates to CASRPPGYYGYTF.

This clonotype was recorded many times. The chain recombines TRBV12-3 or TRBV12-4 with TRBJ2-7, with 7 bases matching TRBD1. The V segment lost 8 bases and the J segment 3 bases; nucleotides outside the gene matches: 16. This CDR3 region has 16 residues. The CDR3 spells CASSDHTGVGGYEQYF. The CDR3, as DNA: TGTGCCAGCTCGGATCATACAGGGGTCGGCGGCTACGAGCAGTACTTC.

This clonotype was recorded many times. The chain employs TRBV27 and TRBJ1-1, with D perhaps TRBD1 (6 bases). CDR1 and CDR2 (germline): MNHEY, SMNVEV (reference sequence). The germline V and J ends were trimmed by 3 bases and 5 bases, with 10 bases remaining between them. The CDR3 is made up of 13 amino acids. CDR3 bases: TGTGCCAGCAGTTTGAGTCAGGGGACTGAAGCTTTCTTT. It encodes CASSLSQGTEAFF.

CDR3 DNA sequence: TGTGCCAGCAGCCTTGGGGCCGCCGAGCAGTACTTC. It is translated as CASSLGAAEQYF. This sequence joins TRBV7-9 and TRBJ2-7; tentatively, D is TRBD1 (5 bases). The CDR3 has 12 residues. In germline, CDR1 is SEHNR, CDR2 FQNEAQ (reference sequence). V was clipped by 5 bases and J by 6 bases, with 11 bases between them.

The chain couples TRBV19 to TRBJ2-1; weak D call: TRBD2 (5 bases). CDR3 length: 13 residues. The V and J ends lost 6 bases and 7 bases respectively, with 13 bases between them. The germline V gene encodes CDR1 LNHDA and CDR2 SQIVND (reference sequence). CDR3 loop: CASSFGGENEQFF. DNA for the CDR3: TGTGCCAGTAGCTTCGGAGGAGAGAATGAGCAGTTCTTC.

The table lists this clonotype with many counts. The V gene is TRBV5-5, the J gene TRBJ2-1; D gene ambiguous. Per germline, CDR1 SGHKS and CDR2 YYEKEE (reference sequence). V gave up 2 bases and J gave up 0 bases, with 15 bases separating them. CDR3 length: 17 residues. The CDR3 DNA is TGTGCCAGCAGCTTTTTGGACGGAAGGTTCTCCTACAATGAGCAGTTCTTC. Its translation: CASSFLDGRFSYNEQFF.

This clonotype came up once. The genes are TRBV20-1 and TRBJ2-3, with D possibly TRBD2 on 7 matching bases. The germline gives CDR1 DFQATT, CDR2 SNEGSKA (reference sequence). The CDR3 totals 15 residues. Deletions cut 6 bases from V and 2 bases from J, with 18 bases between. CDR3 loop: CSARGRGGFTDTQYF. CDR3 in DNA: TGCAGTGCGAGGGGCAGGGGAGGGTTCACAGATACGCAGTATTTT.

There are a few counts of this clonotype. The chain is built from TRBV27 and TRBJ2-3; D remains ambiguous. Trimming removed 4 bases at V and 4 bases at J, with 12 bases between. The CDR3 is 14 residues long. Germline V gene sequence: CDR1 MNHEY, CDR2 SMNVEV (reference sequence). The CDR3 coding sequence is TGTGCCAGCAGTTCAGGAGATACGTCAGATACGCAGTATTTT. This gives the protein CASSSGDTSDTQYF.

This sequence joins TRBV6-2 or TRBV6-3 and TRBJ2-5; TRBD2 matches at 8 bases. Germline V gives CDR1 MNHEY, CDR2 SVGEGT. V dropped 7 bases and J dropped 5; count of bases not matched to a gene: 6. The CDR3 length is 13 residues. CDR3 bases: TGTGCCAGCATAGGCGGACTAGCTGAGACCCAGTACTTC. This encodes CASIGGLAETQYF.